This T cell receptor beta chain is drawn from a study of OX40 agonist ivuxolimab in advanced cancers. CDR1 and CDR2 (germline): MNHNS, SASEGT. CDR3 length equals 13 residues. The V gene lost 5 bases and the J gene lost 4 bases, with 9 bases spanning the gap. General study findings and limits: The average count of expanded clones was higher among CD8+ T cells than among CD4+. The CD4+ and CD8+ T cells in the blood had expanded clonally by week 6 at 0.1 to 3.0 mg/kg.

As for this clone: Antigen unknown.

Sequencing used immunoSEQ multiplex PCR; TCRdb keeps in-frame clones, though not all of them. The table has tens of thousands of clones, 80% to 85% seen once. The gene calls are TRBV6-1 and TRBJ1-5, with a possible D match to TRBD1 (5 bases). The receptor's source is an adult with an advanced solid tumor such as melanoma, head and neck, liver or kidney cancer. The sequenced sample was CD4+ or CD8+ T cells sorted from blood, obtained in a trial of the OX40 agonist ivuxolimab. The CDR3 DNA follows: TGTGCCAGCAGTACAGGATTTAATCAGCCCCAGCATTTT. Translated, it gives CASSTGFNQPQHF.